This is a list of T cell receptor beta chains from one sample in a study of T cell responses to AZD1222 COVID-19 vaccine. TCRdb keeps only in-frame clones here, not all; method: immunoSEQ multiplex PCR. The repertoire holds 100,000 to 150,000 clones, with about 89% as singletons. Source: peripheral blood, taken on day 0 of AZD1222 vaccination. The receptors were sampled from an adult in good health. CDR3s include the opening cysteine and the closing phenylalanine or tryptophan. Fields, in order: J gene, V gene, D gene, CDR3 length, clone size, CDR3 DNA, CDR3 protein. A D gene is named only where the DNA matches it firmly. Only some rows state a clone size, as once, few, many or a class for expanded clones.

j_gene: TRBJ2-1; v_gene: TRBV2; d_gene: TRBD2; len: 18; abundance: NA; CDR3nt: TGTGCCAGCAGGGCGGGAGGCCTAGATGAATCTTCCTACAATGAGCAGTTCTTC; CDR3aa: CASRAGGLDESSYNEQFF
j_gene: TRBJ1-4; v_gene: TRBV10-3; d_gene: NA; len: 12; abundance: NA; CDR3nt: TGTGCCATCAGTGAACAGGGTGAAAAACTGTTTTTT; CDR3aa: CAISEQGEKLFF
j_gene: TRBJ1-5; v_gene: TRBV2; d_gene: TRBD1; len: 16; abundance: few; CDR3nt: TGTGCCAGCAGTACCGGGACAGGGGGCGCCAATCAGCCCCAGCATTTT; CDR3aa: CASSTGTGGANQPQHF
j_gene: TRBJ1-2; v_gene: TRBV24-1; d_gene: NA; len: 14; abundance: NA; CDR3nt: TGTGCCACCAGTGAGTCAGGGTTCCTCTATGGCTACACCTTC; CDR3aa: CATSESGFLYGYTF
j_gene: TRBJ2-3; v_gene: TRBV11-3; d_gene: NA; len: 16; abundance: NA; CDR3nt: TGTGCCAGCAGCTTAGGAACACAACACAGCACAGATACGCAGTATTTT; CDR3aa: CASSLGTQHSTDTQYF
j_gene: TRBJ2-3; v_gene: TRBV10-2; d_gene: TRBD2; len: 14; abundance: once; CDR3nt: TGCGCCAGCAGTTTGCGGGGGGGCACAGATACGCAGTATTTT; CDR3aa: CASSLRGGTDTQYF
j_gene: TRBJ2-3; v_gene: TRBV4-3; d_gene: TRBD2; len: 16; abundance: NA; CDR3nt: TGCGCCAGCAGCCAAGATCTCGGGGGGTCCACAGATACGCAGTATTTT; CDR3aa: CASSQDLGGSTDTQYF
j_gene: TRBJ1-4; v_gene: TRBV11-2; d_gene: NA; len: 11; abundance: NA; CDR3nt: TGTGCCAGCACCCTAGGTGAAAAACTGTTTTTT; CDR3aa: CASTLGEKLFF
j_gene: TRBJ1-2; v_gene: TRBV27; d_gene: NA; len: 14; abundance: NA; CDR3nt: TGTGCCAGCACCTCCATCGGCGGGGTTGGGGGCTACACCTTC; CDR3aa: CASTSIGGVGGYTF
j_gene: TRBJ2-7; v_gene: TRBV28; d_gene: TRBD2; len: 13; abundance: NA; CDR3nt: TGTGCCAGCCTTAGCGGGGGTCACTACGAGCAGTACTTC; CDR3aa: CASLSGGHYEQYF
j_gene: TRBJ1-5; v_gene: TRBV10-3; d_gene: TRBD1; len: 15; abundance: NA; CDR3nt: TGTGCCATCAGTCTCGACAGGGGCAGCAATCAGCCCCAGCATTTT; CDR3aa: CAISLDRGSNQPQHF
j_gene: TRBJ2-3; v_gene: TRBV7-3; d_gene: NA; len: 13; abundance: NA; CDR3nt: TGTGCCAGCTCCCAAGGCAAAGCAGATACGCAGTATTTT; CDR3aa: CASSQGKADTQYF
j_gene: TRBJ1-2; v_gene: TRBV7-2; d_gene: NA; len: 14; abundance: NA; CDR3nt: TGTGCCAGCAGCTTCTCAGGCGGCGTCTATGGCTACACCTTC; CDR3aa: CASSFSGGVYGYTF
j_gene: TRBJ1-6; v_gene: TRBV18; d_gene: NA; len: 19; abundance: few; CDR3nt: TGTGCCAGCTCACTAGTTCCTCAGGGACGGAGCTCCTATAATTCACCCCTCCACTTT; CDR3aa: CASSLVPQGRSSYNSPLHF
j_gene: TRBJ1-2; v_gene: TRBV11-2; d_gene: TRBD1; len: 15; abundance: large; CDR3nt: TGTGCCAGCAGCCTGGGGACAGATACTAACTATGGCTACACCTTC; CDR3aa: CASSLGTDTNYGYTF
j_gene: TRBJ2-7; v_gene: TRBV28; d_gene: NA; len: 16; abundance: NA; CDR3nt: TGTGCCAGCATGGGGGCCCAGGACTTGAATCGATACGAGCAGTACTTC; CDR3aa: CASMGAQDLNRYEQYF
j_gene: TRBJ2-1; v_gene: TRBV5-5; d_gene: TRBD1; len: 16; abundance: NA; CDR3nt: TGTGCCAGCAGCTTCTTTCCGGGACAGGGCAACAATGAGCAGTTCTTC; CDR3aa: CASSFFPGQGNNEQFF
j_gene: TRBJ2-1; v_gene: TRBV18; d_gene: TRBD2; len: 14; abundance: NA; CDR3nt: TGTGCCAGCTCAGAAAGCGGGGGATACAATGAGCAGTTCTTC; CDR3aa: CASSESGGYNEQFF
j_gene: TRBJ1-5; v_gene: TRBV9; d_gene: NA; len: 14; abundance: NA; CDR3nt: TGTGCCAGCAGCGCATTACCGGATAATCAGCCCCAGCATTTT; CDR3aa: CASSALPDNQPQHF
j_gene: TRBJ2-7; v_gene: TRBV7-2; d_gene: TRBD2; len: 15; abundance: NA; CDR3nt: TGTGCCAGCAGCTCTACTACTAGCGGAACCTACGAGCAGTACTTC; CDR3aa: CASSSTTSGTYEQYF
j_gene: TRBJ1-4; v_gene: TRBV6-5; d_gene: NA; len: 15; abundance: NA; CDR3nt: TGTGCCAGCAAGGAGTGGGAGGGGCCCAATGAAAAACTGTTTTTT; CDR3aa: CASKEWEGPNEKLFF
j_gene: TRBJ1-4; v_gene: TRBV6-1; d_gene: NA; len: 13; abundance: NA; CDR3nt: TGTGCCAGCAGTGACAGGGTTGCTGAAAAACTGTTTTTT; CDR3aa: CASSDRVAEKLFF
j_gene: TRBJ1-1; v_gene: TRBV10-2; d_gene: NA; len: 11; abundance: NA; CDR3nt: TGCGCCAGCAAATCGGACATTGAAGCTTTCTTT; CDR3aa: CASKSDIEAFF
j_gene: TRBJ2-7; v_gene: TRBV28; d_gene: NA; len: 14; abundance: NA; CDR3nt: TGTGCCAGCACAGCAGCAGTCCCACCCTACGAGCAGTACTTC; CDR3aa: CASTAAVPPYEQYF
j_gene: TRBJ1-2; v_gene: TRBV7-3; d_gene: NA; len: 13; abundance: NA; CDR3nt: TGTGCCAGCAGCTTACAGGGGAACTATGGCTACACCTTC; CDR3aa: CASSLQGNYGYTF
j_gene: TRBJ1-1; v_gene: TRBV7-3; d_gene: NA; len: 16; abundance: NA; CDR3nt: TGTGCCAGCAGTCAGAGATCCACGGCGTTGAACACTGAAGCTTTCTTT; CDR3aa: CASSQRSTALNTEAFF
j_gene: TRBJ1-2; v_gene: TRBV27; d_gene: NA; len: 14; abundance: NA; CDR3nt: TGTGCCAGCAGTCCAACACAGGTGAACTATGGCTACACCTTC; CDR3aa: CASSPTQVNYGYTF
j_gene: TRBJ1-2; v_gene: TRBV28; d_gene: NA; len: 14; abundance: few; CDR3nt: TGTGCCAGCAGTTTGCTCAGACGGACATATGGCTACACCTTC; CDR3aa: CASSLLRRTYGYTF
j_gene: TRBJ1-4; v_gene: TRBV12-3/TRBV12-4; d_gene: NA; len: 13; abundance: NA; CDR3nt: TGTGCCAGCAGCTGGGACGGGGGTGAAAAACTGTTTTTT; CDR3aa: CASSWDGGEKLFF
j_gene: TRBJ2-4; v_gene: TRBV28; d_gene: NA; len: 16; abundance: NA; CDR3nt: TGTGCCAGCGACGGGCGGGGCCGCCCCGTCAAAAACATTCAGTACTTC; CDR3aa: CASDGRGRPVKNIQYF
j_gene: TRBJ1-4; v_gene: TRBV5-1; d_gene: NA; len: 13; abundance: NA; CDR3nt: TGCGCCAGCAGCTTTGGGGTTAATGAAAAACTGTTTTTT; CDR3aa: CASSFGVNEKLFF
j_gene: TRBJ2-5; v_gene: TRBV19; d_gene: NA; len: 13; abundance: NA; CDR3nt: TGTGCCAGTAGTATCCGGGGCCTAGAGACCCAGTACTTC; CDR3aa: CASSIRGLETQYF
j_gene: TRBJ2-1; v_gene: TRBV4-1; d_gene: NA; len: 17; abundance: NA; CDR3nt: TGCGCCAGCAGCCGCAACTTTGATACGGGATTATACAATGAGCAGTTCTTC; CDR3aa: CASSRNFDTGLYNEQFF
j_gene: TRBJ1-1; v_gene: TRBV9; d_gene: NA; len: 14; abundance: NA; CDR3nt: TGTGCCAGCAGCTCCTTAAAAGGGGGAAGTGAAGCTTTCTTT; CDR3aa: CASSSLKGGSEAFF
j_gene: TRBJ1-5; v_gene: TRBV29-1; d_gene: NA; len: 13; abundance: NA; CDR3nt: TGCAGCGTTAGTCAGGGTAGCAATCAGCCCCAGCATTTT; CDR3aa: CSVSQGSNQPQHF
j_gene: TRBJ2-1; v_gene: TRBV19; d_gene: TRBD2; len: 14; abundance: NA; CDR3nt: TGTGCCAGTGGGGGACTAGCGGCTAACAATGAGCAGTTCTTC; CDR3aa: CASGGLAANNEQFF
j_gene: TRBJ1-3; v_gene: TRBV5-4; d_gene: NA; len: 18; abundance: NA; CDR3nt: TGTGCCAGCAGCTTCGGAGGGGCGCGTCCTTACTCTGGAAACACCATATATTTT; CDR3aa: CASSFGGARPYSGNTIYF
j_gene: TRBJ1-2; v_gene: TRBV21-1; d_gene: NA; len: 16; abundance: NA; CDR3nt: TGTGCCAGCAGCAAATCTTCAGGGTTCCCCAACTATGGCTACACCTTC; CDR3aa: CASSKSSGFPNYGYTF
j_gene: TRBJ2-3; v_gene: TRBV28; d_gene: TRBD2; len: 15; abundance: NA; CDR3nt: TGTGCCAGCGTTACCATAGCGGGGGGGGGTTATACGCAGTATTTT; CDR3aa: CASVTIAGGGYTQYF
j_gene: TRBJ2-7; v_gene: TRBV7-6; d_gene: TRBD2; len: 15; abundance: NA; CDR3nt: TGTGCCAGCAGCTTAATTGGGACTAGCTCCTACGAGCAGTACTTC; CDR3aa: CASSLIGTSSYEQYF
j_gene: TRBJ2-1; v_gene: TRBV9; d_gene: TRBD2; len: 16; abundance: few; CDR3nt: TGTGCCAGCAGCGTAGTAGCGGGGGGTTTTTACAATGAGCAGTTCTTC; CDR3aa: CASSVVAGGFYNEQFF
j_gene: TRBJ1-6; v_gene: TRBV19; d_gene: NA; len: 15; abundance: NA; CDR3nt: TGTGCCAGTCGTGGGCAGAGCTCCTATAATTCACCCCTCCACTTT; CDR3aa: CASRGQSSYNSPLHF
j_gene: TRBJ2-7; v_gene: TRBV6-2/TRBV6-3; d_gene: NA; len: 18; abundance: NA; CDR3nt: TGTGCCAGCAGTTACTCCTTCGGGTCTACAGGGTTCGGGTACGAGCAGTACTTC; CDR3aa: CASSYSFGSTGFGYEQYF
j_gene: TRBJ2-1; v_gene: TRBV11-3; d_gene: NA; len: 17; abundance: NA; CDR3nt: TGTGCCAGCAGCCCCCCGAGGGGGGAGATCTTAGCGTGGGAGCAGTTCTTC; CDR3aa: CASSPPRGEILAWEQFF
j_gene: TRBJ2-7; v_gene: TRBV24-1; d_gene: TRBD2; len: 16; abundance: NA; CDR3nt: TGTGCCACCAGTGACACCCCTTCGACTAGCGGGTTCGAGCAGTACTTC; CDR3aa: CATSDTPSTSGFEQYF
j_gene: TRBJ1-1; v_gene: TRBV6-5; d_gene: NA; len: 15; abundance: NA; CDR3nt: TGTGCCAGCAGTTATCGTCTTGAGCAGAACACTGAAGCTTTCTTT; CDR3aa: CASSYRLEQNTEAFF
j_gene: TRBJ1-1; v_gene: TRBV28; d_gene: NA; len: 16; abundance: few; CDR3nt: TGTGCCAGCACCACCCCCATCTGGGGGCAAGACACTGAAGCTTTCTTT; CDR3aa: CASTTPIWGQDTEAFF
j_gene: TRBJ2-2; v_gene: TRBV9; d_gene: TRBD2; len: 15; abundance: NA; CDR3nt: TGTGCCAGCAGCCGACTAGCGGGAAATACCGGGGAGCTGTTTTTT; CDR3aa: CASSRLAGNTGELFF
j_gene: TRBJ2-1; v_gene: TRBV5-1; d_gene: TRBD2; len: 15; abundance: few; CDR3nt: TGCGCCAGCAGCATTCGGACTAGCGGGGGGGCGGAGCAGTTCTTC; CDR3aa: CASSIRTSGGAEQFF
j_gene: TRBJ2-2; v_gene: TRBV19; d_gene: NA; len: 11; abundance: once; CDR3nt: TGTGCCAGTAGTTTAACCGGGGAGCTGTTTTTT; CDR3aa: CASSLTGELFF
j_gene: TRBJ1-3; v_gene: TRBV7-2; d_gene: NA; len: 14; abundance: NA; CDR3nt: TGTGCCAGCAGGCCGCCGGGCTCTGGAAACACCATATATTTT; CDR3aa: CASRPPGSGNTIYF
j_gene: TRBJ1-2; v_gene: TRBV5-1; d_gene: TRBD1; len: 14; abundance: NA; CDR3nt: TGCGCCAGCAGCATAATGGGACAGAAAGATGGCTACACCTTC; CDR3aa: CASSIMGQKDGYTF
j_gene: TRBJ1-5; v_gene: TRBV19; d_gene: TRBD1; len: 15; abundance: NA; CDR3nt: TGTGCCAGTAATCTTGGGACAGGGAGGTGGCAGCCCCAGCATTTT; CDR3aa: CASNLGTGRWQPQHF